These 16 T cell receptor beta chains were all obtained from the same sample, sequenced in a study of vaccination effects on CD4 cells after COVID-19. Viral peptide pool expansion of antigen-specific CD4+ T cells preceded sequencing in the ViraFEST assay. Upon completion of about 10 days in culture, CD4+ T cells were isolated. Prior SARS-CoV-2 infection was absent in the vaccine recipients, as shown by negative nucleocapsid antibodies. Assay used: immunoSEQ multiplex PCR; TCRdb lists only in-frame clones, some missing. The sample lists 20,000 to 30,000 clones; 55% to 80% were seen once. Antigen specificity for these receptors is unknown. The sample here was CD4+ T cells from PBMCs cultured with SARS-CoV-2 spike peptides, taken before COVID-19 vaccination. The source is a human donor who received a COVID-19 vaccine.

This rearrangement joins TRBV6-5 to TRBJ1-1; 10 bases agree with TRBD1. There are 15 residues in the CDR3. J gave up 6 bases and V 5 bases, and 9 bases lay outside the gene matches. Germline assignment: CDR1 MNHEY and CDR2 SVGAGI. CDR3 DNA sequence: TGTGCCAGCAGTCCCGATTGGGACAGGGGAGCTGAAGCTTTCTTT. Encoded protein: CASSPDWDRGAEAFF.

The J gene is TRBJ2-1, the V gene TRBV12-3 or TRBV12-4; D gene unclear. The CDR3 covers 13 residues. V was clipped by 8 bases and J by 6 bases, with 14 bases between them. CDR3 protein: CASSRPNGNEQFF. In DNA form, the CDR3 reads TGTGCCAGCTCACGACCTAACGGCAATGAGCAGTTCTTC.

This clone was counted a few times. This chain connects TRBV5-1 to TRBJ1-4; D is ambiguous. The CDR3 has 14 amino acids. The V gene lost 0 bases and the J gene lost 0 bases, with 3 bases spanning the gap. CDR1 is SGHRS and CDR2 is YFSETQ in the germline V gene. CDR3 region: CASSLVATNEKLFF. The CDR3 DNA follows: TGCGCCAGCAGCTTGGTAGCAACTAATGAAAAACTGTTTTTT.

This chain uses TRBV12-3 or TRBV12-4 with TRBJ1-2; no firm D call. The CDR3 loop spans 12 amino acids. Trimming took off 3 bases at V and 8 bases at J, with 10 bases between the two ends. The CDR3 DNA reads as TGTGCCAGCAGTTTCGGGGAATACGGCTACACCTTC. The encoded protein is CASSFGEYGYTF.

This chain joins TRBV5-1 and TRBJ2-1, with TRBD2 identical over 7 bases. Germline V CDR1 and CDR2: SGHRS, YFSETQ. V lost 2 bases, J lost 3 bases, and 5 bases stayed unmatched. This CDR3 has 15 residues. DNA for the CDR3: TGCGCCAGCAGCTTCGGACTAGACGGCTACAATGAGCAGTTCTTC. This translates into CASSFGLDGYNEQFF.

CDR3 sequence: CASSDGLLAGGYNEQFF. CDR3 sequence (DNA): TGTGCCAGCAGTGACGGGTTACTAGCGGGAGGTTACAATGAGCAGTTCTTC. The rearrangement joins TRBV25-1 to TRBJ2-1; 12 bases fit TRBD2. Germline trimming cut 3 bases from V and 4 bases from J; bases unmatched to any gene: 7. CDR3 length equals 17 residues. CDR1 is MGHDK, CDR2 SYGVNS, per germline.

CDR3 DNA: TGTGCCAGTAGTGGAGCCAGTTTTAAGATGGCCCTCCACTTT. This gives the protein CASSGASFKMALHF. J is TRBJ1-6 and V is TRBV19; D call uncertain. The CDR3 totals 14 residues. Germline CDR1 LNHDA, CDR2 SQIVND (reference sequence). The V end lost 5 bases, the J end lost 14 bases, and 19 bases lay between the germline ends. The variable domain in full, with the rest retrieved from reference TRBV19 and TRBJ1-6, is DGGITQSPKYLFRKEGQNVTLSCEQNLNHDAMYWYRQDPGQGLRLIYYSQIVNDFQKGDIAEGYSVSREKKESFPLTVTSAQKNPTAFYLCASSGASFKMALHFGNGTRLTVT.

The genes are TRBV6-4 and TRBJ1-4; D not certain. In germline, CDR1 is MRHNA, CDR2 SNTAGT. The CDR3 runs 18 residues. V was trimmed by 7 bases and J by 4 bases, leaving 25 bases between them. CDR3 sequence reads: CASIFMGEQTESNEKLFF. The CDR3 DNA sequence: TGTGCCAGCATTTTTATGGGTGAGCAAACCGAAAGTAATGAAAAACTGTTTTTT.

The chain recombines TRBV4-1 with TRBJ1-5; D possibly corresponds to TRBD1 (6 bases). CDR3 length: 16 amino acids. CDR1 and CDR2 from the germline V gene are MGHRA and YSYEKL. The germline V and J ends were trimmed by 0 bases and 6 bases, with 15 bases remaining between them. The CDR3: CASSQDRSQGFQPQHF. DNA of the CDR3: TGCGCCAGCAGCCAAGATCGGTCGCAGGGGTTTCAGCCCCAGCATTTT.

This clone has only a few counts. This chain joins TRBV2 and TRBJ2-7; TRBD1 agrees at 8 bases. The V and J ends lost 10 bases and 1 base, in that order; junction bases with no gene match: 12. From germline, CDR1 is SNHLY and CDR2 FYNNEI. The CDR3 sequence is 15 residues long. The CDR3 DNA follows: TGTGCCACCCCGGGAACGGACAGGGAATCCTACGAGCAGTACTTC. It yields the protein CATPGTDRESYEQYF.

The V and J genes are TRBV2 and TRBJ1-6; D is ambiguous. Trimming cost V 6 bases and J 0 bases, with 9 bases left between them. This CDR3 spans 15 amino acids. The germline gives CDR1 SNHLY, CDR2 FYNNEI. CDR3 amino acids: CASRGLSSYNSPLHF. Here the CDR3 DNA reads TGTGCCAGCAGAGGGCTCAGCTCCTATAATTCACCCCTCCACTTT.

This rearrangement joins TRBV6-6 to TRBJ2-4; no clear D gene. Germline CDR1 reads MNHNY; CDR2 reads SVGAGI (reference sequence). CDR3 length: 12 amino acids. V was clipped by 2 bases and J by 6 bases, with 5 bases between them. The CDR3 loop is CASSYPGNIQYF. The DNA of the CDR3 is TGTGCCAGCAGTTACCCGGGAAACATTCAGTACTTC.

This clone appeared a single time. The V call is TRBV6-5, the J call TRBJ2-7, with TRBD1 identical over 7 bases. Germline V lookup: CDR1 MNHEY, CDR2 SVGAGI. V lost 6 bases, J lost 2 bases, and 1 base stayed unmatched. The CDR3 loop spans 12 amino acids. The DNA of the CDR3 is TGTGCCAGCAGCGGGACAGCCTACGAGCAGTACTTC. This encodes CASSGTAYEQYF.

J is TRBJ2-2 and V is TRBV11-2; 8 bases line up with TRBD1. Losses at the gene ends were 5 bases for V and 2 bases for J; bases not matched to a gene: 4. Germline V gene data show CDR1 as SGHAT and CDR2 as FQNNGV. The CDR3 spans 15 residues. CDR3 nucleotide sequence: TGTGCCAGCAGCCCAGGGGGCTCCAACACCGGGGAGCTGTTTTTT. It translates to CASSPGGSNTGELFF.

The J gene is TRBJ1-5, the V gene TRBV7-6, with D unresolved. In germline, CDR1 is SGHVS, CDR2 FNYEAQ. CDR3 length: 22 amino acids. V lost 3 bases, J lost 1 base, and 31 bases lay in between. This CDR3 is CASSFPADPSLVTNGSNQPQHF. CDR3 coding DNA: TGTGCCAGCAGCTTTCCCGCGGACCCGAGTTTGGTTACGAACGGGAGCAATCAGCCCCAGCATTTT. Based on the CDR3 plus reference TRBV7-6 and TRBJ1-5, the full variable domain is GAGVSQSPRYKVTKRGQDVALRCDPISGHVSLYWYRQALGQGPEFLTYFNYEAQQDKSGLPNDRFSAERPEGSISTLTIQRTEQRDSAMYRCASSFPADPSLVTNGSNQPQHFGDGTRLSIL.

J is TRBJ2-5 and V is TRBV2; D is ambiguous. The germline V gene encodes CDR1 SNHLY and CDR2 FYNNEI. Trimming removed 8 bases at V and 12 bases at J, with 13 bases between. The CDR3 totals 10 residues. This CDR3 is CASSISKKYF. Written as DNA, the CDR3 is TGTGCCAGCTCAATAAGCAAAAAGTACTTC.